This T cell receptor (beta chain) was sequenced for a study of CD8 T cells in Susac syndrome. Reverse transcription used about 0.45 to 1 ug RNA and random hexamers. TCRdb reanalysed the immunoSEQ multiplex PCR reads using MiXCR and keeps one entry per CDR3 protein. This sample has around 190,000 distinct CDR3 sequences, with over 85% found just once. The CDR3 runs 17 residues. Trimming took 1 base from V and 1 from J, leaving 15 bases between them. CDR1 is SGHRS and CDR2 is YFSETQ in the germline V gene. This sequence originates from a human donor in good health. The source material was CD4+ T cells from PBMCs. The chain has TRBV5-1 and TRBJ2-1; D may be TRBD1 (6 bases). The DNA for the CDR3 is TGCGCCAGCAGCTTGAATCGAGTTGGACAGTCCTACAATGAGCAGTTCTTC. Its translation is CASSLNRVGQSYNEQFF.